The following is a T cell receptor beta chain sequence with its context. Its antigen remains unknown. Clones were read by immunoSEQ multiplex PCR, and TCRdb kept only the in-frame ones, dropping some. The repertoire holds approximately 140,000 clones, with more than 80% as singletons. V was clipped by 1 base and J by 4 bases, with 22 bases between them. Germline V gives CDR1 SGHAT, CDR2 FQNNGV. CDR3 length: 18 amino acids. The record originates from a study of T cells in localized non-small cell lung cancer. The study, taken as a whole, reports: Higher blood T cell density tracked longer overall survival. A median of about 52 clones ranked among the top 100 in tumor appeared in adjacent lung.

The specimen was peripheral blood, collected before any cancer treatment. The sequence was collected from a female donor at least 60 years old with stage I lung adenocarcinoma. The rearrangement links TRBV11-2 to TRBJ1-2; the D gene is possibly TRBD1 (5 bases). In nucleotides, the CDR3 is TGTGCCAGCAGCTTAGGGTCCTGGGACCGACCAGAGAGCTATGGCTACACCTTC. This encodes CASSLGSWDRPESYGYTF.